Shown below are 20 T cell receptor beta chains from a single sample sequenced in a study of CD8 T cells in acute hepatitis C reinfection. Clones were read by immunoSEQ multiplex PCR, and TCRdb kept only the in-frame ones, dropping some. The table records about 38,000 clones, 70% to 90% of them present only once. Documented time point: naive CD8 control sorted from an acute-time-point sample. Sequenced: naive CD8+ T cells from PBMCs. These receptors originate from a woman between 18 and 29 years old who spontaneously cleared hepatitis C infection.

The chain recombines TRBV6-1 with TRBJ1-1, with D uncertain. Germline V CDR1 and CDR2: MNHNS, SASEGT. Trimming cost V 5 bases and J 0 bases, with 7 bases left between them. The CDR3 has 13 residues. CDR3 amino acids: CASSSGMNTEAFF. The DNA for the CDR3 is TGTGCCAGCAGTTCGGGGATGAACACTGAAGCTTTCTTT.

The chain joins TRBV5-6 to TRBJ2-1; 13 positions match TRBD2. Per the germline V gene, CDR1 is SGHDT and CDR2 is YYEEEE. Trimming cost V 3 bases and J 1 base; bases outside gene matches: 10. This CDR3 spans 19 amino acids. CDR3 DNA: TGTGCCAGCAGCTCATTGGGGACTAGCGGGAAATTGTCCTACAATGAGCAGTTCTTC. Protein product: CASSSLGTSGKLSYNEQFF.

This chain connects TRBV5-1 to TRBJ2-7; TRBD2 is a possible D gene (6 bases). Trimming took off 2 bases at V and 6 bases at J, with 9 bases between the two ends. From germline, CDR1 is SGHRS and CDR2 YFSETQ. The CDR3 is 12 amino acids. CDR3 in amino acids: CASSFGGGEQYF. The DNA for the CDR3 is TGCGCCAGCAGCTTCGGGGGAGGCGAGCAGTACTTC.

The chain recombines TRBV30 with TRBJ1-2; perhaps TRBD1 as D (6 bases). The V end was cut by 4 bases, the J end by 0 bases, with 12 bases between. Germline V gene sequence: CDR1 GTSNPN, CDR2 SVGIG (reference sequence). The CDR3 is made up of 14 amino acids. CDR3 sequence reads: CAWNLGATNYGYTF. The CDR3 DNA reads TGTGCCTGGAATCTGGGGGCGACTAACTATGGCTACACCTTC.

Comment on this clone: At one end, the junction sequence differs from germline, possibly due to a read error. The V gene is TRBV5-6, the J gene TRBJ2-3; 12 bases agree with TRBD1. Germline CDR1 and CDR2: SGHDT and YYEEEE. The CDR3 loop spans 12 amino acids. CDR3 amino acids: CASSFGDRGPNF. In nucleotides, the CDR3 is TGTGCCAGCAGCTTTGGGGACAGGGGGCCTAATTTT.

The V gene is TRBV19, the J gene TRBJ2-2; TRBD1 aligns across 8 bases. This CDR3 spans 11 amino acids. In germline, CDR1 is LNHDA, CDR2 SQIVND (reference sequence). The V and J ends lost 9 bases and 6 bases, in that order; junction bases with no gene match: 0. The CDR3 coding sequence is TGTGCCAGCAGGGGGCCCGGGGAGCTGTTTTTT. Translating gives CASRGPGELFF. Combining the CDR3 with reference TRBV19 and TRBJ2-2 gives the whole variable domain DGGITQSPKYLFRKEGQNVTLSCEQNLNHDAMYWYRQDPGQGLRLIYYSQIVNDFQKGDIAEGYSVSREKKESFPLTVTSAQKNPTAFYLCASRGPGELFFGEGSRLTVL.

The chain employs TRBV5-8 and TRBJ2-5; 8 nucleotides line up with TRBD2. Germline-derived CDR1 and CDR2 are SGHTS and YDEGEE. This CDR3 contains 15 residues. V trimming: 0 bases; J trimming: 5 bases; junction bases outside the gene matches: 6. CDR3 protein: CASSLVSGGPETQYF. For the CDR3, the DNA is TGTGCCAGCAGCTTGGTGTCGGGAGGGCCGGAGACCCAGTACTTC.

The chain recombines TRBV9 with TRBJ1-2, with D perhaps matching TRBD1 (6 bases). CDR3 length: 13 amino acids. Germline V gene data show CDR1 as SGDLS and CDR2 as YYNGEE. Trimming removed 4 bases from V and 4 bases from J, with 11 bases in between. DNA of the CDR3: TGTGCCAGCAGCCTAACAGGGAGCTATGGCTACACCTTC. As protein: CASSLTGSYGYTF. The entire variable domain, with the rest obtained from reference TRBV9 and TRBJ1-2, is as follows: DSGVTQTPKHLITATGQRVTLRCSPRSGDLSVYWYQQSLDQGLQFLIQYYNGEERAKGNILERFSAQQFPDLHSELNLSSLELGDSALYFCASSLTGSYGYTFGSGTRLTVV.

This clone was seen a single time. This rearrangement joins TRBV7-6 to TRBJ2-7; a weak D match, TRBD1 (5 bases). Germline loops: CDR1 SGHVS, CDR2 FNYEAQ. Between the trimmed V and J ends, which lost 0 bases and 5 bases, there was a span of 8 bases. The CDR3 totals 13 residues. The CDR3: CASSLAQGDEQYF. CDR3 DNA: TGTGCCAGCAGCTTAGCCCAGGGCGACGAGCAGTACTTC. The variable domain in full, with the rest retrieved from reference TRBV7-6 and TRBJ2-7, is GAGVSQSPRYKVTKRGQDVALRCDPISGHVSLYWYRQALGQGPEFLTYFNYEAQQDKSGLPNDRFSAERPEGSISTLTIQRTEQRDSAMYRCASSLAQGDEQYFGPGTRLTVT.

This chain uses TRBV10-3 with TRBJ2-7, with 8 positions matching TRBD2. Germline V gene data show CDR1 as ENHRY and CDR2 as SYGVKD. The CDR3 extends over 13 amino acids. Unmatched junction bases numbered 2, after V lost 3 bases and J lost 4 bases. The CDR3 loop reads CAISDAGGYEQYF. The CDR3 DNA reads TGTGCCATCAGTGACGCGGGGGGTTACGAGCAGTACTTC.

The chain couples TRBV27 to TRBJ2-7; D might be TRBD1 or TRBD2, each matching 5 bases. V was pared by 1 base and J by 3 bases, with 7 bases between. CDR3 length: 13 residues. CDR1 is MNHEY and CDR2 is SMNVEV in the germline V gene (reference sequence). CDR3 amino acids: CASSLFGGYEQYF. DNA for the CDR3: TGTGCCAGCAGTTTATTTGGGGGCTACGAGCAGTACTTC.

The CDR3 sequence is CASSVEWGTYNEQFF. The CDR3 nucleotides read TGTGCCAGCAGCGTAGAGTGGGGGACCTACAATGAGCAGTTCTTC. The rearrangement joins TRBV9 to TRBJ2-1; perhaps D is TRBD1 or TRBD2 (5 bases each). The CDR3 runs 15 residues. The ends were cut back, 0 bases at V and 2 bases at J, with 9 bases in the middle. CDR1 is SGDLS, CDR2 YYNGEE, per germline.

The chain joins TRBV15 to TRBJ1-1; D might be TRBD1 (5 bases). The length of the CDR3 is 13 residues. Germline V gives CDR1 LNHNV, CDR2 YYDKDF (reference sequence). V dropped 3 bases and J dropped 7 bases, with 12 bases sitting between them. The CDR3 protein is CATSSRGGGEAFF. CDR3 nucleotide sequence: TGTGCCACCAGCAGCCGTGGGGGGGGTGAAGCTTTCTTT.

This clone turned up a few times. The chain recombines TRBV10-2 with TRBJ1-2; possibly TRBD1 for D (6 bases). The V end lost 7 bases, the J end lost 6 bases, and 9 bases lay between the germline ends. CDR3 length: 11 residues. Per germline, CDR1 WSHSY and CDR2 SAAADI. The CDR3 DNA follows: TGCGCCAGCATGAGGGGGAATGGCTACACCTTC. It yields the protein CASMRGNGYTF.

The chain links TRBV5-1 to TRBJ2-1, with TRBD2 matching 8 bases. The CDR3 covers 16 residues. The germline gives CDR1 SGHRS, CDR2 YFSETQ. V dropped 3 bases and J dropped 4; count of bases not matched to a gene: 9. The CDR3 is CASSSLEEREYNEQFF. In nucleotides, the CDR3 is TGCGCCAGCAGCTCACTCGAGGAGCGGGAGTACAATGAGCAGTTCTTC.

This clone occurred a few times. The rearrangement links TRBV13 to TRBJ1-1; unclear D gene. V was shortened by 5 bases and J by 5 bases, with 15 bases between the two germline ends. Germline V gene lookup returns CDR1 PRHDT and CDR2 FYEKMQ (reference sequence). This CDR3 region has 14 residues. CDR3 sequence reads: CASSMALRRTEAFF. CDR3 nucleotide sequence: TGTGCCAGCAGCATGGCTCTAAGGCGGACTGAAGCTTTCTTT.

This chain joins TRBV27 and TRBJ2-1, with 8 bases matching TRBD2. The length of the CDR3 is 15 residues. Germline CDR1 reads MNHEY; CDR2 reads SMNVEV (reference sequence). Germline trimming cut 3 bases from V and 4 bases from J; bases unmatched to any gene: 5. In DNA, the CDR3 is TGTGCCAGCAGTTTCACGGTAGCGGGGTACAATGAGCAGTTCTTC. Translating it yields CASSFTVAGYNEQFF.

The CDR3 loop is CASSHVVFYEQYF. As DNA, the CDR3 is TGTGCCAGCAGCCATGTTGTCTTTTACGAGCAGTACTTC. The chain combines TRBV14 with TRBJ2-7; no reliable D call. Germline CDR1 reads SGHDN; CDR2 reads FVKESK. CDR3 length equals 13 residues. Between the trimmed V and J ends, which lost 3 bases and 4 bases, there was a span of 10 bases.

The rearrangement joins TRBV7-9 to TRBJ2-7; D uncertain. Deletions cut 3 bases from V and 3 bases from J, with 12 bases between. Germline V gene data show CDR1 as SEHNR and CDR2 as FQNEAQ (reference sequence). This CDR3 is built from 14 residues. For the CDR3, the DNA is TGTGCCAGCAGCTTTCCCAGGATGGGCTACGAGCAGTACTTC. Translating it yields CASSFPRMGYEQYF.

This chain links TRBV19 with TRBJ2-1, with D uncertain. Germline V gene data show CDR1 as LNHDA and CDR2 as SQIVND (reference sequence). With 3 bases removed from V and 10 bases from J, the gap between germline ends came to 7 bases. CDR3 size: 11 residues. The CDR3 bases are TGTGCCAGTAGTATCGGGCGAGAGCAGTTCTTC. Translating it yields CASSIGREQFF.